This T cell receptor beta chain was identified during a study of regulatory T cells in long-lasting Graves disease. CDR3 regions were amplified by Arm-PCR using iRepertoire HTBI primers to build TCR beta libraries. One entry per CDR3 protein results from TCRdb running MiXCR on the multiplex PCR reads. The repertoire holds a few hundred thousand distinct CDR3 sequences, about 12% seen once, with approximately 20% in the top ten. As for time point: newly diagnosed GD, antithyroid drugs for less than 3 months. Extracted PBMC RNA gave rise to the TCR library. Whole-study findings and limits: Examination was confined to peripheral blood, excluding thyroid tissue. TRBV28 was favored in persistent disease, as were TRBJ1-2 and TRBJ2-5.

CDR1 and CDR2 (germline): KGHDR, SFDVKD. The V gene lost 5 bases and the J gene lost 6 bases, with 10 bases spanning the gap. The CDR3 covers 13 residues. Note on this clonotype: Its target is not known.

These same data were also listed under a study on T cells in Graves' hyperthyroidism and ophthalmopathy. That investigation notes: First-round RT-PCR of the TCR CDR3 relied on the HTBI primer set.

The sequence came from a woman younger than 35 with Graves disease. The source material was peripheral blood mononuclear cells (PBMCs), sampled at new diagnosis, from a patient treated with antithyroid drugs. The chain is built from TRBV24-1 and TRBJ2-1, with D unclear. CDR3 nucleotide sequence: TGTGCCACCAGTGGGATCGGCCCCAATGAGCAGTTCTTC. It yields the protein CATSGIGPNEQFF.